This T cell receptor (beta chain) stems from a study of cytotoxic CD8 clonotypes in ibrutinib-treated CLL. Study-wide context: The patients comprised some twelve relapsed/refractory and about 15 treatment-naive cases, some 17 IGHV unmutated. Study-wide results and limits: The clonality went up when patients responded to ibrutinib and dropped back toward baseline at progression.

Germline V gives CDR1 MGHRA, CDR2 YSYEKL. The CDR3 is 18 amino acids. Deletions cut 4 bases from V and 1 base from J, with 22 bases between. Produced via immunoSEQ multiplex PCR; TCRdb's table is partial and in-frame only. The sample contains some 100,000 clones, approximately 56% of which appear only once. Notes on this clone: Its antigen is still unknown.

This TCR was sampled from a human donor with chronic lymphocytic leukemia. The rearrangement uses TRBV4-1 and TRBJ2-5; D gene ambiguous. The sequenced sample was PBMCs, obtained after 24 months of ibrutinib treatment. The CDR3 is CASSPLGRSTATQETQYF. CDR3 DNA sequence: TGCGCCAGCAGCCCCCTAGGTAGATCAACTGCGACCCAAGAGACCCAGTACTTC.